These 18 T cell receptor beta chains were sequenced from one sample in a study of post-analysis software for immune sequencing data. cDNA libraries for TCR beta contained unique molecular identifiers. One entry per CDR3 protein results from TCRdb running MiXCR on the PCR reads. The table lists roughly 160,000 distinct CDR3 sequences, 30% to 45% of them singletons, with 25% to 35% in the top ten. Sample: blood, taken after autologous hematopoietic stem cell transplantation. The receptor source for this set is a girl aged 5 to 17 with multiple sclerosis.

This clonotype was detected a few times. V gene TRBV7-2 combines with J gene TRBJ2-3, with D uncertain. Looked up from germline, CDR1 is SGHTA and CDR2 is FQGNSA. V shed 2 bases and J shed 0 bases, with 9 bases lying between them. This CDR3 spans 15 amino acids. The CDR3 spells CASSLSWRSTDTQYF. The CDR3, as DNA: TGTGCCAGCAGCTTAAGTTGGCGCAGCACAGATACGCAGTATTTT.

The chain uses TRBV6-5 and TRBJ1-5, with 8 bases identical to TRBD1. The CDR3 contains 19 residues. The junction had 15 bases not matched to a gene; V was cut back by 5 bases and J by 0 bases. Germline CDR1 MNHEY, CDR2 SVGAGI. The CDR3 sequence is CASSPTPGQDVYSNQPQHF. In DNA form, the CDR3 reads TGTGCCAGCAGTCCTACTCCGGGACAGGATGTTTATAGCAATCAGCCCCAGCATTTT.

There are a few counts of this clonotype. The V call is TRBV29-1, the J call TRBJ2-1; 7 nucleotides align to TRBD2. Trimming at V came to 7 bases and at J to 5 bases, leaving 11 bases not matched to a gene. The CDR3 is made up of 14 amino acids. The germline V gene has CDR1 SQVTM and CDR2 ANQGSEA. In DNA, the CDR3 is TGCAGCGGATTCCTGAGAGCGGGGAACAATGAGCAGTTCTTC. Amino acids: CSGFLRAGNNEQFF.

This clonotype was observed a few times. The V call is TRBV18, the J call TRBJ2-3; D possibly corresponds to TRBD1 (6 bases). Per the germline V gene, CDR1 is KGHSH and CDR2 is LQKENI. CDR3 size: 16 residues. V was cut by 4 bases and J by 2 bases, with 16 bases left in between. Here the CDR3 reads CASSLTDSQSTDTQYF. As DNA, the CDR3 is TGTGCCAGCTCACTGACGGACAGCCAGTCCACAGATACGCAGTATTTT.

This chain joins TRBV12-3 or TRBV12-4 and TRBJ2-1; 7 bases fit TRBD2. This CDR3 spans 15 amino acids. V shed 3 bases, J shed 3 bases, and the junction held 5 bases outside the gene matches. The CDR3 DNA follows: TGTGCCAGCAGTTTCGCACTAGCGAGCTACAATGAGCAGTTCTTC. Translating it yields CASSFALASYNEQFF.

The chain combines TRBV5-6 with TRBJ2-1, with TRBD1 matching 10 bases. V trimming: 0 bases; J trimming: 4 bases; junction bases outside the gene matches: 4. Looked up from germline, CDR1 is SGHDT and CDR2 is YYEEEE. The CDR3 has 16 residues. The DNA of the CDR3 is TGTGCCAGCAGCTTGGGCGGGACAGGGGTGTACAATGAGCAGTTCTTC. This encodes CASSLGGTGVYNEQFF.

This chain joins TRBV20-1 and TRBJ1-2, with D perhaps TRBD1 (6 bases). CDR3 length: 13 residues. Trimming left V 6 bases short and J 7 bases short, with 18 bases between. Germline CDR1 reads DFQATT; CDR2 reads SNEGSKA (reference sequence). The CDR3, as DNA: TGCAGTGCCCAAGGGACATCTCAATCTGGCTACACCTTC. This codes for CSAQGTSQSGYTF.

The rearrangement links TRBV15 to TRBJ2-1; D may correspond to TRBD1 or TRBD2 (5 bases each). Germline values: CDR1 LNHNV, CDR2 YYDKDF (reference sequence). The CDR3 has 13 amino acids. V lost 0 bases and J 8 bases, leaving 8 bases between the germline ends. The CDR3 reads CATSRDLGDEQFF. Written as DNA, the CDR3 is TGTGCCACCAGCAGAGATCTGGGGGATGAGCAGTTCTTC.

This clonotype has ten or more counts. The chain combines TRBV5-1 with TRBJ2-5; 11 bases fit TRBD1. V gave up 2 bases and J gave up 5 bases; unmatched junction bases: 8. This CDR3 has 16 amino acids. Germline V gene lookup returns CDR1 SGHRS and CDR2 YFSETQ. Here the CDR3 DNA reads TGCGCCAGCAGCTTCTCGGACAGGGGGCTGCGGGAGACCCAGTACTTC. It specifies CASSFSDRGLRETQYF.

This rearrangement joins TRBV12-3 or TRBV12-4 to TRBJ2-7, with TRBD2 matching over 9 bases. V lost 6 bases, J lost 2 bases, and 14 bases stayed unmatched. The CDR3 has 17 amino acids. The CDR3 region is CASSPRPRLAGTYEQYF. The CDR3 nucleotides are TGTGCCAGCAGCCCTCGCCCCCGCCTAGCGGGAACCTACGAGCAGTACTTC.

V usage is TRBV7-9 and J usage is TRBJ2-7, with 7 bases lining up with TRBD1. The germline V gene has CDR1 SEHNR and CDR2 FQNEAQ (reference sequence). CDR3 length: 15 amino acids. After removal of 5 bases from V and 4 bases from J, the junction contained 11 bases not matched to a gene. CDR3 loop: CASSPGQVEVYEQYF. CDR3 bases: TGTGCCAGCAGCCCCGGACAGGTCGAAGTGTACGAGCAGTACTTC.

Details on this clonotype: This may come from a read error, since a much larger clone is one base off. The CDR3 nucleotides read TGCGGCGTTGAAGATCGGGCAGTGAACACTGAAGCTTTCTTT. Its translation: CGVEDRAVNTEAFF. The chain uses TRBV29-1 and TRBJ1-1; D unclear. Germline CDR1 reads SQVTM; CDR2 reads ANQGSEA. The CDR3 totals 14 residues.

This sequence joins TRBV20-1 and TRBJ2-1; a possible D gene is TRBD2 (6 bases). The germline CDR1 and CDR2 sequences are DFQATT and SNEGSKA (reference sequence). With 6 bases removed from V and 6 bases from J, the gap between germline ends came to 12 bases. The CDR3 sequence is 12 residues long. This chain's CDR3 is CSASLEGNEQFF. The CDR3 DNA reads as TGCAGTGCCTCCCTGGAGGGCAATGAGCAGTTCTTC.

Here the CDR3 DNA reads TGTGCCAGCAGCCCGACTAGCGGGAGGGCCGATGAGCAGTTCTTC. This sequence encodes CASSPTSGRADEQFF. V gene TRBV7-3 combines with J gene TRBJ2-1, with TRBD2 matching 14 bases. The trim removed 5 bases at V and 8 bases at J, leaving 5 bases unmatched. CDR3 length equals 15 residues. Germline CDR1 is SGHTA and CDR2 is FQGTGA.

The chain combines TRBV14 with TRBJ2-1; 10 nucleotides agree with TRBD2. V shed 3 bases, J shed 13 bases, and the junction held 9 bases outside the gene matches. This CDR3 is built from 14 residues. Germline CDR1 is SGHDN and CDR2 is FVKESK. DNA for the CDR3: TGTGCCAGCAGCCAGGATATACTAGCGGGACAACAGTTCTTC. The encoded protein is CASSQDILAGQQFF.

J is TRBJ2-5 and V is TRBV28; D remains unclear. Germline loops: CDR1 MDHEN, CDR2 SYDVKM. The CDR3 runs to 11 residues. Trimming removed 5 bases from V and 7 bases from J, with 8 bases in between. The CDR3 sequence: CASSIEGTQYF. As DNA, the CDR3 is TGTGCCAGCAGTATCGAAGGGACCCAGTACTTC.

This clonotype occurred many times. The genes are TRBV20-1 and TRBJ2-1, with 12 bases lining up with TRBD2. The length of the CDR3 is 15 residues. V lost 4 bases to trimming and J lost 5 bases; unmatched junction nucleotides: 6. The germline gives CDR1 DFQATT, CDR2 SNEGSKA (reference sequence). The CDR3 is CSATSGRAIHNEQFF. In nucleotides, the CDR3 is TGCAGTGCTACTAGCGGGAGGGCCATTCACAATGAGCAGTTCTTC.

V and J are TRBV27 and TRBJ2-7, with 9 bases matching TRBD1. The V and J ends lost 3 bases and 6 bases, in that order; junction bases with no gene match: 9. Per germline, CDR1 MNHEY and CDR2 SMNVEV (reference sequence). This CDR3 region has 15 residues. The CDR3 loop is CASSLGQGLGGEQYF. CDR3 DNA sequence: TGTGCCAGCAGTTTGGGACAGGGTTTAGGTGGCGAGCAGTACTTC.